These 7 T cell receptor beta chains share one sample of origin, sequenced in a study of cytomegalovirus exposure and HLA in healthy donors. The method was immunoSEQ multiplex PCR; TCRdb's version includes in-frame clones alone and lacks a portion of them. The data contain 150,000 to 200,000 clones, 86% of them seen just once; the ten biggest clones take up roughly 3%. Sequencing input: PBMCs. The receptor source for this set is a man in his late teens or twenties in good health and CMV-seropositive.

The J gene is TRBJ2-7, the V gene TRBV4-3, with 7 bases that match TRBD2. This CDR3 has 16 residues. Germline V gene lookup returns CDR1 LGHNA and CDR2 YSLEER. After removal of 4 bases from V and 6 bases from J, the junction contained 15 bases not matched to a gene. DNA of the CDR3: TGCGCCAGCAGCCCCTTGGGAGGGAATGGTTTAAGCGAGCAGTACTTC. Encoded protein: CASSPLGGNGLSEQYF.

The chain uses TRBV15 and TRBJ1-3, with D possibly TRBD1 on 6 matching bases. The CDR3 has 14 amino acids. Germline-derived CDR1 and CDR2 are LNHNV and YYDKDF (reference sequence). Trimming pared 8 bases from V and 4 bases from J, leaving 15 bases between. The CDR3 coding sequence is TGTGCCACCGGGGGCAGGGATGCGGGAAACACCATATATTTT. It codes for CATGGRDAGNTIYF.

J is TRBJ1-2 and V is TRBV28; tentative D call: TRBD1 (6 bases). The CDR3 spans 14 residues. Trimming removed 6 bases from V and 8 bases from J, with 19 bases in between. CDR1 is MDHEN, CDR2 SYDVKM, per germline. CDR3 nucleotides: TGTGCCAGCAGGACTTTAGGGGGAACCATCGGCTACACCTTC. Its protein product is CASRTLGGTIGYTF.

The chain employs TRBV2 and TRBJ1-1; weak D call: TRBD1 (6 bases). The V end was cut by 9 bases, the J end by 4 bases, with 9 bases between. This CDR3 is built from 11 residues. The germline V gene has CDR1 SNHLY and CDR2 FYNNEI. The CDR3 region is CASQGGTEAFF. The CDR3 DNA is TGTGCCAGTCAAGGGGGCACTGAAGCTTTCTTT.

V usage is TRBV30 and J usage is TRBJ1-1; 8 bases align to TRBD1. The V gene end was trimmed by 7 bases and the J gene end by 0 bases; junction bases not matched to a gene: 4. Germline V gives CDR1 GTSNPN, CDR2 SVGIG (reference sequence). The CDR3 extends over 13 amino acids. The CDR3 DNA is TGTGCCTTGGACAGGGAACTGAACACTGAAGCTTTCTTT. Its translation: CALDRELNTEAFF.

The J gene is TRBJ1-1, the V gene TRBV5-1; TRBD1 matches at 7 bases. The CDR3 is 16 amino acids. Germline lookup yields CDR1 SGHRS and CDR2 YFSETQ. The V and J ends lost 2 bases and 0 bases, in that order; junction bases with no gene match: 7. The DNA of the CDR3 is TGCGCCAGCAGCTTTAGAAAGGGGGCGGTGAACACTGAAGCTTTCTTT. Translation gives CASSFRKGAVNTEAFF.

The gene calls are TRBV5-6 and TRBJ2-7; D may be TRBD1 (6 bases). V lost 2 bases and J 3 bases, leaving 15 bases between the germline ends. The CDR3 runs 15 residues. Germline values: CDR1 SGHDT, CDR2 YYEEEE. The CDR3 loop is CASSLWTDIYYEQYF. The DNA of the CDR3 is TGTGCCAGCAGCTTATGGACAGACATTTACTACGAGCAGTACTTC.